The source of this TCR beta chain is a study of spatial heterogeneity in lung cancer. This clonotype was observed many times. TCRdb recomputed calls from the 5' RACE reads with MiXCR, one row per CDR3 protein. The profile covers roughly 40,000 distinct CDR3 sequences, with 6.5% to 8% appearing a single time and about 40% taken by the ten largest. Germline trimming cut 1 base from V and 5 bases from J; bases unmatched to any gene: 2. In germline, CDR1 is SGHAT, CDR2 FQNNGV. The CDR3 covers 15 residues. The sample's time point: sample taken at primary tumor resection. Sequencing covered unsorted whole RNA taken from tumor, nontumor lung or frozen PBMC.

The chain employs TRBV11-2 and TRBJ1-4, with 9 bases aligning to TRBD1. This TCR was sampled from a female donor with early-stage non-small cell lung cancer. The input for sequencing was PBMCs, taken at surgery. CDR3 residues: CASSLVTGGNEKLFF. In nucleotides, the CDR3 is TGTGCCAGCAGCTTAGTAACAGGGGGCAATGAAAAACTGTTTTTT.